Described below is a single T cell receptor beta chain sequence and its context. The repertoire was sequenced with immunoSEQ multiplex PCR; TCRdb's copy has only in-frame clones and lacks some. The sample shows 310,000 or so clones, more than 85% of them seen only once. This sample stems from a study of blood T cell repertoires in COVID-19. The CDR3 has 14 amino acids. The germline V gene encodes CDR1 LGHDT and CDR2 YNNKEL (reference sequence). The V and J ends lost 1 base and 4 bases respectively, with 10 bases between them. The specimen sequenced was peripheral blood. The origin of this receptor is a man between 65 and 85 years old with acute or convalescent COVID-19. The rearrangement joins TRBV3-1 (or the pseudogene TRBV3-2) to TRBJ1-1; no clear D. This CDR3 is CASSQGGRITEAFF. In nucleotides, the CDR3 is TGTGCCAGCAGCCAAGGTGGGCGCATCACTGAAGCTTTCTTT.